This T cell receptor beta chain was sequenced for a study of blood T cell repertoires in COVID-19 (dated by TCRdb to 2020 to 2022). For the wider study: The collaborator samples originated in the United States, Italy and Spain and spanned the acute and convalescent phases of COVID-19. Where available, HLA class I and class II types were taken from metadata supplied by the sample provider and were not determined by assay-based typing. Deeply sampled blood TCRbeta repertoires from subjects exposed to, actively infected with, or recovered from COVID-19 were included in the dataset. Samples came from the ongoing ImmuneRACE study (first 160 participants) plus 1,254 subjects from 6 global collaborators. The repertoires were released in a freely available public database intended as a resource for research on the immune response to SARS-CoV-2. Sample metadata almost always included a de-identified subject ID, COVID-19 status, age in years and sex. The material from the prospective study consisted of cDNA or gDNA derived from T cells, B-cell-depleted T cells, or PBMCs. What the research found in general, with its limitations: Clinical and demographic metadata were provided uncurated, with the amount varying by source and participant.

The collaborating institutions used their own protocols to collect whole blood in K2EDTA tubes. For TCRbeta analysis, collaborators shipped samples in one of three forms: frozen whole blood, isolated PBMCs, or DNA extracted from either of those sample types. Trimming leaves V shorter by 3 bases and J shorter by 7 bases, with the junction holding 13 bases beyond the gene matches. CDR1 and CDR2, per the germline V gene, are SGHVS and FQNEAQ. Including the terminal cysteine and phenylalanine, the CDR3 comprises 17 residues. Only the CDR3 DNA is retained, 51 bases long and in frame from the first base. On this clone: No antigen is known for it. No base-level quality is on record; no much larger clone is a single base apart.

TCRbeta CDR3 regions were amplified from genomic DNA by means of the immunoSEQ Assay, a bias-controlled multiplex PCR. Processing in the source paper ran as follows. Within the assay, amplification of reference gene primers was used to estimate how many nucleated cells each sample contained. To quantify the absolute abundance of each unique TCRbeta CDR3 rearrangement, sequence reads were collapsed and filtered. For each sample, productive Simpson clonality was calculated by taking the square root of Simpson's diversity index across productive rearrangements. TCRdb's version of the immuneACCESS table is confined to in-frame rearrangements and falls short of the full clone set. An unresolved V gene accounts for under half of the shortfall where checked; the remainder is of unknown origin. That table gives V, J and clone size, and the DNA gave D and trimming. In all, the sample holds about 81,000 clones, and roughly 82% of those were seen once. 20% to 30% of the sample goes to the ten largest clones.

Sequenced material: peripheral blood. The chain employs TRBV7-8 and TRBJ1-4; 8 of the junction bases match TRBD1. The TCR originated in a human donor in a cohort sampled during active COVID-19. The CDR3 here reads CASSLGQGAVRREKLFF. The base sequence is TGTGCCAGCAGCTTGGGTCAGGGGGCCGTTCGGCGTGAAAAACTGTTTTTT.